This T cell receptor beta chain is drawn from a study of beta chain features in type 1 diabetes (dated by TCRdb to 2016 to 2018). For the wider study: Mean age, gender distribution, total cell number and subset yield did not differ between patients and healthy donors. A total of roughly 98,000,000 sorted cells were examined across all samples, and RNA yield correlated strongly with the number of cells per subset. The study compared TCRB repertoires of sorted circulating CD4+ T cell subsets between recently diagnosed type 1 diabetes patients and matched healthy donors. Regulatory and stem cell-like memory subsets were isolated from only 8 patients and about eight healthy donors, whereas naive and central memory subsets came from all 30 or so donors.

The CDR3 goes from the cysteine to the phenylalanine over 14 residues. Of the read, only the CDR3 DNA is kept; its 42 bases are in frame from base 1. A distance of 9 bases separates the germline ends of V and J, which lose 3 bases and 1 base respectively. From the germline V gene (reference sequence), CDR1 is MNHEY and CDR2 is SMNVEV. As concerns this clone: Its antigen is currently not known. No quality values exist for individual bases; no much larger clone is one base distant.

From each donor, a single peripheral blood sample of 100 to 150 mL on average was drawn into heparinised tubes. Naive, central memory, regulatory and stem cell-like memory CD4+ T cells were sorted on a BD FACSAria II using a panel including CD45RO, CCR7, CD25, CD127, CD95 and CD27. Every sorted population had a purity above 95%. PBMCs were isolated right away by Lymphoprep density gradient centrifugation and were stained directly, without culture. Samples were stained and sorted in pairs, with one healthy donor and one patient per experiment, so that batch effects were minimized. All of the isolated RNA was reverse transcribed with the High Capacity cDNA Reverse Transcription Kit, so expressed TCRB transcripts were sequenced. Naive, central memory and regulatory T cell samples underwent deep immunoSEQ sequencing, averaging around 4 million total reads per sample. Sorted cells were lysed in RLT buffer, and RNA was extracted using DNase-treated RNeasy Micro or Mini kits according to cell number. To prevent cross-contamination, each cell subset was processed individually, whereas patient and healthy donor samples were processed jointly. TCRB sequences were amplified from cDNA with the immunoSEQ multiplex PCR, producing 87-bp fragments spanning the CDR3 region. Amplicons were sequenced on the Illumina HiSeq platform. The study's processing was this. Synthetic template baselines were used to correct PCR bias computationally, reads within Hamming distance 2 were collapsed, and singletons that could not be merged were discarded. Reads were aligned to IMGT to assign V, D and J genes, CDR3 length, and insertions or deletions at six rearrangement sites. Within each subset, clonotype counts were normalized to sorted cell number, after which true diversity and Gini coefficients were computed with the tcR R package. Repertoire sharing was quantified using the overlap coefficient calculated on TCRB nucleotide sequences. Out-of-frame TCRB sequences from naive cells were analyzed to stand in for the pre-selection repertoire. Sourced from immuneACCESS, this table was stored by TCRdb with only in-frame sequences that have V and J called. A share of the clones is absent; for the studies checked, an unresolved V gene accounts for under half, and the remainder has no known explanation. The V and J calls and the clone size are those of that table, but D and trimming were determined from the DNA. The sample table shows roughly 350,000 clones, and roughly 9.6% are seen once. Under 0.02% of the sample is held by the ten biggest clonotypes.

What the study reported, not specific to this receptor: Type 1 diabetes patients showed a moderate but significant shortening of TCRB CDR3 length in all four CD4+ subsets. PCR might favor shorter templates, but patient and control samples were amplified and corrected together, so any skew would affect both groups equally. Because small numbers of individuals were included in the HLA sub-analyses, any influence of HLA type on TCRB rearrangement was left unresolved. Because cDNA was sequenced instead of genomic DNA, highly expressing activated cells could be over-represented, though the groups showed no difference in activation or CD3 levels. Naive, central memory and regulatory TCRB repertoires appeared more similar among patients than among healthy donors. At VDJ recombination sites, patients with type 1 diabetes made fewer insertions and deleted more nucleotides, a pattern implying thymic rearrangement abnormalities.

Material: naive CD4+ T cells from blood. The cell subset or site tag for this specimen amounts to: true naive CD4+ T cells. The sequence joins TRBV27 to TRBJ2-5; D gene: possibly TRBD1, on 5 matching bases. The TCR comes from a woman in her twenties or thirties in good health. The CDR3 protein is CASSFLGPQETQYF. The nucleotides are TGTGCCAGCAGTTTTTTGGGGCCCCAAGAGACCCAGTACTTC.